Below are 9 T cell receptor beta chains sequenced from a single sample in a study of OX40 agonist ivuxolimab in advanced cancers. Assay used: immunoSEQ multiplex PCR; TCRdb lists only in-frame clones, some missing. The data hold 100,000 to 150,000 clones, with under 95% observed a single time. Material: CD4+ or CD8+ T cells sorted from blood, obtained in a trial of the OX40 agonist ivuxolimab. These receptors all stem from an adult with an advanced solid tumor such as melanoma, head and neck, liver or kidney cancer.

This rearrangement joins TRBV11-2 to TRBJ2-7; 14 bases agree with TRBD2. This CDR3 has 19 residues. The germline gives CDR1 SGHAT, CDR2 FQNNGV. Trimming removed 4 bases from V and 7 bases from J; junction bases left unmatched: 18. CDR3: CASSSGLAGAGGVVREQYF. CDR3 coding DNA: TGTGCCAGCAGCTCGGGACTAGCGGGAGCGGGGGGCGTGGTAAGAGAGCAGTACTTC.

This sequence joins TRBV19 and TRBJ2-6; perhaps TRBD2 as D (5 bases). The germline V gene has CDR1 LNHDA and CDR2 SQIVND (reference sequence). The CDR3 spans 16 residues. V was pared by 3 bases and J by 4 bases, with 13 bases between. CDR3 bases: TGTGCCAGTAGTATGCTAGCTATGCCGGGGGCCAACGTCCTGACTTTC. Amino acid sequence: CASSMLAMPGANVLTF.

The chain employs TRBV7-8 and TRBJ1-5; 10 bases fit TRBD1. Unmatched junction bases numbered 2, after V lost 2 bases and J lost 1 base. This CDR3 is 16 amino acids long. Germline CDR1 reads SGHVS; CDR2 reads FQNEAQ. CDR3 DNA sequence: TGTGCCAGCAGCTTATGGGGACAGGGGAGCAATCAGCCCCAGCATTTT. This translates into CASSLWGQGSNQPQHF.

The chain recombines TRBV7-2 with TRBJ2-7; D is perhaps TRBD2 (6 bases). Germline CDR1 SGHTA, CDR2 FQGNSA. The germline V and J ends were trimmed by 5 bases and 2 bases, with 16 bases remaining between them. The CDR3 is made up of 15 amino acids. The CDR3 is CASSPGGGATYEQYF. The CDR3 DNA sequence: TGTGCCAGCAGCCCTGGGGGAGGAGCGACCTACGAGCAGTACTTC.

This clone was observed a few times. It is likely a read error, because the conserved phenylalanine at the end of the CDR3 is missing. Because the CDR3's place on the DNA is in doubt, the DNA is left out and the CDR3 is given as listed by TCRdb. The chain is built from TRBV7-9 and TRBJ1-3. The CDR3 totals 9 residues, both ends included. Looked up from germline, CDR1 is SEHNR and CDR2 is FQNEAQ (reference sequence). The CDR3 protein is CASSSDWQG.

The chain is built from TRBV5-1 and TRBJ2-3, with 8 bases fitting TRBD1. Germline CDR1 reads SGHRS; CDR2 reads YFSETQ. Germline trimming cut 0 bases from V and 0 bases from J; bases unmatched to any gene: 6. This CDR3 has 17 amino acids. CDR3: CASSLGTGWGSTDTQYF. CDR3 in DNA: TGCGCCAGCAGCTTGGGGACAGGGTGGGGGAGCACAGATACGCAGTATTTT.

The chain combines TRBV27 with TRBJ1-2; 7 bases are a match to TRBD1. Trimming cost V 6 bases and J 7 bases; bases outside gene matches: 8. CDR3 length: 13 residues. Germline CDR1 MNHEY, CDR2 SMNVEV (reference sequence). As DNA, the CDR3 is TGTGCCAGCAGCCTTCGACAGGGTGGTGGCTACACCTTC. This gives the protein CASSLRQGGGYTF.

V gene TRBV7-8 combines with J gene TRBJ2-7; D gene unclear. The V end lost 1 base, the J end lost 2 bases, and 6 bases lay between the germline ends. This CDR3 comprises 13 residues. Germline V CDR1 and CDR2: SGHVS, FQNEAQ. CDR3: CASSLDGTYEQYF. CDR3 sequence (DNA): TGTGCCAGCAGCTTAGACGGAACCTACGAGCAGTACTTC.

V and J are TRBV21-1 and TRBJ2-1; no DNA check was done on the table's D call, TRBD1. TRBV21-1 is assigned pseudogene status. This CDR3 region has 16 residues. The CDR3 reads CASSKQGRTPYNEQFF. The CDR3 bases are TGTGCCAGCAGCAAACAGGGGCGGACGCCGTACAATGAGCAGTTCTTC.